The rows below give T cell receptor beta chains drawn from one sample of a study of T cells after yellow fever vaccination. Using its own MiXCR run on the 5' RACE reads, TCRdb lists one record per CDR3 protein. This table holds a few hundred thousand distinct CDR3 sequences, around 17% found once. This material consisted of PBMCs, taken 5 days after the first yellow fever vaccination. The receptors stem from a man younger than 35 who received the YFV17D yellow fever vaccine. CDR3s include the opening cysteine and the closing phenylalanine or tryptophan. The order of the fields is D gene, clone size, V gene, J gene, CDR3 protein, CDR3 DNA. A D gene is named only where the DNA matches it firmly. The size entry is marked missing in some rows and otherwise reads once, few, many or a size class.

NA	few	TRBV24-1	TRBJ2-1	CATSDSNRAGEQFF	TGTGCCACCAGTGATTCAAACAGGGCAGGTGAGCAGTTCTTC
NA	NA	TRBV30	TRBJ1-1	CAWSDSGKDTEAFF	TGTGCCTGGAGCGACTCAGGGAAGGACACTGAAGCTTTCTTT
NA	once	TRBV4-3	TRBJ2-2	CASSQDQGGPGITGELFF	TGCGCCAGCAGCCAAGATCAAGGGGGGCCAGGTATCACCGGGGAGCTGTTTTTT
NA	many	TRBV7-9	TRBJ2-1	CASSLAPYNEQFF	TGCGCCAGCAGCTTGGCCCCCTACAATGAGCAGTTCTTC
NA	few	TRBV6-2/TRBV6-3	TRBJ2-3	CASSYSPEADTQYF	TGTGCCAGCAGTTACTCCCCAGAGGCAGATACGCAGTATTTT
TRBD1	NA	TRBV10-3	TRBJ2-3	CASISGTGEADTQYF	TGTGCCAGCATTTCCGGGACAGGGGAAGCAGATACGCAGTATTTT
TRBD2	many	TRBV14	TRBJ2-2	CASSQTRGGLSRTGELFF	TGTGCCAGCAGCCAAACGCGGGGGGGCCTGAGTAGGACCGGGGAGCTGTTTTTT
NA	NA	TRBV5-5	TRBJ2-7	CASSLGTLIYEQYF	TGTGCCAGCAGCCTAGGGACCCTAATCTACGAGCAGTACTTC
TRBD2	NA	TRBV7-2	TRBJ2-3	CASSLPTSGGAIDTQYF	TGTGCCAGCAGCTTACCTACTAGCGGGGGGGCGATAGATACGCAGTATTTT
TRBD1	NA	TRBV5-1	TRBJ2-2	CASSLDQGAVTGELFF	TGCGCCAGCAGCTTGGATCAGGGGGCGGTCACCGGGGAGCTGTTTTTT
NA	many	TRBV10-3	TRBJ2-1	CAISSQGFSYNEQFF	TGTGCCATCAGCTCACAGGGCTTCTCCTACAATGAGCAGTTCTTC
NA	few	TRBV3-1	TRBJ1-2	CASSHRHRDNGYTF	TGTGCCAGCAGCCATCGGCACAGGGATAATGGCTACACCTTC
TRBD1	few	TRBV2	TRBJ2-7	CASTRDRGNEQYF	TGTGCCAGCACCCGGGACAGGGGCAACGAGCAGTACTTC
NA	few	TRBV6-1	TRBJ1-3	CASSEAGPTGNTIYF	TGTGCCAGCAGTGAAGCTGGCCCTACCGGAAACACCATATATTTT
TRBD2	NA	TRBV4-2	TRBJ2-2	CASRGTSGYTGELFF	TGTGCCAGCAGGGGGACTAGCGGATACACCGGGGAGCTGTTTTTT
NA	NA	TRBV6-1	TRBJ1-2	CASSSGQWGYTF	TGTGCCAGCAGCTCCGGACAGTGGGGCTACACCTTC
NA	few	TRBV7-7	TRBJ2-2	CASSVQGRSGELFF	TGTGCTAGCAGCGTTCAGGGACGTAGCGGGGAGCTGTTTTTT
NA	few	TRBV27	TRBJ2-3	CASTPRGRDTQYF	TGTGCCAGCACCCCCCGCGGCCGGGATACGCAGTATTTT
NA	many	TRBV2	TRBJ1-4	CASSENTALKLFF	TGTGCCAGCAGTGAAAACACCGCCCTAAAACTGTTTTTT
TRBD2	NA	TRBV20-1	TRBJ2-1	CSARGSGGESYNEQFF	TGCAGTGCTAGAGGCAGCGGGGGGGAATCCTACAATGAGCAGTTCTTC
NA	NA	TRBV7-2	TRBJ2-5	CASSSAVVGQGETQYF	TGTGCCAGCAGCTCCGCGGTGGTTGGGCAGGGAGAGACCCAGTACTTC
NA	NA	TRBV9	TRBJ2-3	CASSVGGGQVEADTQYF	TGTGCCAGCAGCGTAGGCGGGGGACAGGTCGAGGCGGATACGCAGTATTTT
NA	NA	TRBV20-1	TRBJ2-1	CSARVASSDYNEQFF	TGCAGTGCTAGAGTCGCCAGCTCGGATTACAATGAGCAGTTCTTC
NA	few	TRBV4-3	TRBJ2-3	CASSPHRGNTQYF	TGCGCCAGCAGCCCCCACCGGGGAAATACGCAGTATTTT
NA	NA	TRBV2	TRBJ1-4	CASSEWGRDNEKLFF	TGTGCCAGCAGTGAATGGGGCAGAGATAATGAAAAACTGTTTTTT
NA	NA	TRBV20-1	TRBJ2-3	CSASIGGFTDTQYF	TGCAGTGCTAGTATCGGTGGTTTCACAGATACGCAGTATTTT
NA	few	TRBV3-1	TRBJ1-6	CASSQDWKGSNSPLHF	TGTGCCAGCAGCCAAGATTGGAAGGGATCCAATTCACCCCTCCACTTT
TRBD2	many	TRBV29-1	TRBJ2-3	CSVEDGGGIGTDTQYF	TGCAGCGTTGAAGATGGCGGGGGGATAGGGACAGATACGCAGTATTTT
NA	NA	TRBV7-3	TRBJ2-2	CASSPGQSRAGELFF	TGTGCCAGCAGCCCGGGCCAGAGTCGGGCCGGGGAGCTGTTTTTT
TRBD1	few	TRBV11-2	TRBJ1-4	CASSSTGFGEKLFF	TGTGCCAGCAGCTCGACAGGGTTTGGGGAAAAACTGTTTTTT
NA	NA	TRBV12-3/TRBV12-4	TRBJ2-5	CASSPSRDSEYF	TGTGCCAGCAGCCCCAGCCGGGACTCTGAGTACTTC